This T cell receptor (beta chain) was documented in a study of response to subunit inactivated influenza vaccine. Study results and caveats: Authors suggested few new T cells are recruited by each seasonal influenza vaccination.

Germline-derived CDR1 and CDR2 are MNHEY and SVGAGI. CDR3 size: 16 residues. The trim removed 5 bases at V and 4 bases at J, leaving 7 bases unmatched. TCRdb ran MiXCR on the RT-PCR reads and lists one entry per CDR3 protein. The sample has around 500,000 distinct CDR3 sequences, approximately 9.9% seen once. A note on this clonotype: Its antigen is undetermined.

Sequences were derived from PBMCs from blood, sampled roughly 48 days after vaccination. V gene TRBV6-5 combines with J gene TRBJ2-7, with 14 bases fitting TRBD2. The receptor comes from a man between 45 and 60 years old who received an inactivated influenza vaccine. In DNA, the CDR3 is TGTGCCAGCAGTACTCGGACTAGCGGGAGGTTGTACGAGCAGTACTTC. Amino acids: CASSTRTSGRLYEQYF.